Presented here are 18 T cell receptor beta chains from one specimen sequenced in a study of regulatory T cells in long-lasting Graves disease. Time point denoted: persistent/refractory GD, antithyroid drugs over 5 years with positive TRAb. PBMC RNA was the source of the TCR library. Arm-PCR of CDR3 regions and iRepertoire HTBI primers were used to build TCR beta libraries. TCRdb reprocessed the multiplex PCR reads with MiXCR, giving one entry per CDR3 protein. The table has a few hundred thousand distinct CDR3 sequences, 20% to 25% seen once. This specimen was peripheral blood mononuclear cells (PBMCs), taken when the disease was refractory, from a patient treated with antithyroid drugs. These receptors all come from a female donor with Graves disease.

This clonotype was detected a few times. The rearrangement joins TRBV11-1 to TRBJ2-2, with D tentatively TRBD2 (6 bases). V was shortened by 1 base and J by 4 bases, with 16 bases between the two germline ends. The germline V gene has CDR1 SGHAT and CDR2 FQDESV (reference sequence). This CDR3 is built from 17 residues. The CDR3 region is CASSLEEWRRATGELFF. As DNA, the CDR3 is TGTGCCAGCAGCTTAGAAGAATGGAGGAGGGCCACCGGGGAGCTGTTTTTT.

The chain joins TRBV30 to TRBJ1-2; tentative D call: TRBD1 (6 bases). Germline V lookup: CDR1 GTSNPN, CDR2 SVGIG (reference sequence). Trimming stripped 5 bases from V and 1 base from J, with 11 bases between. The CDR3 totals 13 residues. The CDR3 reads CAWGTHINYGYTF. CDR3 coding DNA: TGTGCCTGGGGGACACACATTAACTATGGCTACACCTTC. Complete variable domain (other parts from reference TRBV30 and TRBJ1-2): SQTIHQWPATLVQPVGSPLSLECTVEGTSNPNLYWYRQAAGRGLQLLFYSVGIGQISSEVPQNLSASRPQDRQFILSSKKLLLSDSGFYLCAWGTHINYGYTFGSGTRLTVV.

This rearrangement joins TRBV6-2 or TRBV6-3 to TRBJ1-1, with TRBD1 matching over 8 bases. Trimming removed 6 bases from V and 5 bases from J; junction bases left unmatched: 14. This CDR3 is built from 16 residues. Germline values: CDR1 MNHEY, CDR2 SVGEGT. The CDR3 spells CASSPSPRTGRTEAFF. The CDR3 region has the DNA TGTGCCAGCAGCCCCTCACCCCGGACAGGGCGGACTGAAGCTTTCTTT.

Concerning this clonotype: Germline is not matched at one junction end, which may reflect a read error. This chain's CDR3 is CASSLDSQETQCF. The CDR3 coding sequence is TGTGCCAGCAGTTTGGACAGCCAAGAGACCCAGTGCTTC. The rearrangement uses TRBV27 and TRBJ2-5; D possibly corresponds to TRBD1 (6 bases). The CDR3 spans 13 residues. Germline CDR1 is MNHEY and CDR2 is SMNVEV (reference sequence).

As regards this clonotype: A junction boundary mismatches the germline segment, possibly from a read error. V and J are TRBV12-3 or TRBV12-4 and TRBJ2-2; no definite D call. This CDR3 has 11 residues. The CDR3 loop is CAGSSLGELFF. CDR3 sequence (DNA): TGTGCCGGCAGTTCCCTCGGGGAGCTGTTTTTT.

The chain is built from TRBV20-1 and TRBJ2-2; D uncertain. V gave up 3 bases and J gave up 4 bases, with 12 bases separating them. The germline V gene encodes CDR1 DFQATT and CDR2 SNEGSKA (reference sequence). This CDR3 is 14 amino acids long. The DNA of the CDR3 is TGCAGTGCTAGCTGGAACCCCCTCACCGGGGAGCTGTTTTTT. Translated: CSASWNPLTGELFF.

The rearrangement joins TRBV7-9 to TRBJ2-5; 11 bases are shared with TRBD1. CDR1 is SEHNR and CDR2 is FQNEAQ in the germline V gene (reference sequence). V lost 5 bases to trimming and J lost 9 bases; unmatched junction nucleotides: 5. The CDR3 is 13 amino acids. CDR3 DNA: TGTGCCAGCAGCCCTGGACAGGGGGCCGCCCAGTACTTC. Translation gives CASSPGQGAAQYF.

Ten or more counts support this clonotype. CDR3 region: CASKWVGGVGELFF. The CDR3 DNA follows: TGTGCCAGCAAGTGGGTGGGGGGAGTCGGGGAGCTGTTTTTT. V is TRBV12-3 or TRBV12-4 and J is TRBJ2-2; TRBD2 might be the D (6 bases). V was shortened by 7 bases and J by 7 bases, with 16 bases between the two germline ends. The length of the CDR3 is 14 residues.

CDR3 sequence (DNA): TGTGCCAGCAGCCGGCGAGGGGGCTCCTACAATGAGCAGTTCTTC. Amino acids: CASSRRGGSYNEQFF. The chain combines TRBV6-1 with TRBJ2-1, with D perhaps matching TRBD1 (6 bases). V was clipped by 6 bases and J by 0 bases, with 12 bases between them. The CDR3 covers 15 residues. Germline-derived CDR1 and CDR2 are MNHNS and SASEGT.

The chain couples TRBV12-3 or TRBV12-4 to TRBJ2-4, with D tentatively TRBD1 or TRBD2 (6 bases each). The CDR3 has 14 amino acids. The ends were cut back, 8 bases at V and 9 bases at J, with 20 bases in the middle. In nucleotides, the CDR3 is TGTGCCAGCGGTCCTGGGGGGCAACCAACCATTCAGTACTTC. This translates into CASGPGGQPTIQYF.

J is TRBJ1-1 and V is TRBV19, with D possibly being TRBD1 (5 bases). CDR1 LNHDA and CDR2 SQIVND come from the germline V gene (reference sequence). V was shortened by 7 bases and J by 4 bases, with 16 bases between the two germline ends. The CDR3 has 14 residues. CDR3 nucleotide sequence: TGTGCCAGTACCGCCGTTGGGACTATCACTGAAGCTTTCTTT. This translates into CASTAVGTITEAFF.

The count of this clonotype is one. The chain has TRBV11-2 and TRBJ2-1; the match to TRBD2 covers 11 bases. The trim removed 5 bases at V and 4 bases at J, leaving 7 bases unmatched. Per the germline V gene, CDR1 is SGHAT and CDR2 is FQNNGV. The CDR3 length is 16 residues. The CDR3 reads CASSLILAGDYNEQFF. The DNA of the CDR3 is TGTGCCAGCAGCCTCATACTAGCGGGGGATTACAATGAGCAGTTCTTC.

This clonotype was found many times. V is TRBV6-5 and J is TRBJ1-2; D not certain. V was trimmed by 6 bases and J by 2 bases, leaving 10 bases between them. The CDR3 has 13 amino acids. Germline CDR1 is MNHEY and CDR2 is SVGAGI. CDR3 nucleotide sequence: TGTGCCAGCAGGTACACGGCCAACTATGGCTACACCTTC. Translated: CASRYTANYGYTF.

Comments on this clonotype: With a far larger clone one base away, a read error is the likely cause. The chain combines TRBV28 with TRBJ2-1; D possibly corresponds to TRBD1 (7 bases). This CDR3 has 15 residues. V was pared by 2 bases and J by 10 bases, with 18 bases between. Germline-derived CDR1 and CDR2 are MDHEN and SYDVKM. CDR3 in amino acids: CASSLRTGVDYEQFF. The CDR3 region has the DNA TGTGCCAGCAGTTTAAGGACAGGCGTGGACTACGAGCAGTTCTTC. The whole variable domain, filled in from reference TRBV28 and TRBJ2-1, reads DVKVTQSSRYLVKRTGEKVFLECVQDMDHENMFWYRQDPGLGLRLIYFSYDVKMKEKGDIPEGYSVSREKKERFSLILESASTNQTSMYLCASSLRTGVDYEQFFGPGTRLTVL.

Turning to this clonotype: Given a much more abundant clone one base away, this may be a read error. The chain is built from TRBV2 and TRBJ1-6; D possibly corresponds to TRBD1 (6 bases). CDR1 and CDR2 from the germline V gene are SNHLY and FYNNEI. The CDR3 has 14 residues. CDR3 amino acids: CARSDRSGNSPLHF. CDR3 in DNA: TGTGCCCGCAGTGACAGGTCTGGTAATTCACCCCTCCACTTT.

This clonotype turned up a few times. CDR3 region: CASSFYLAGDYEQYF. The CDR3 nucleotides are TGTGCCAGCAGCTTTTATCTGGCGGGAGACTACGAGCAGTACTTC. The J gene is TRBJ2-7, the V gene TRBV7-8, with 7 bases that match TRBD2. Germline CDR1 is SGHVS and CDR2 is FQNEAQ. Trimming cost V 3 bases and J 3 bases; bases outside gene matches: 8. CDR3 length: 15 amino acids.

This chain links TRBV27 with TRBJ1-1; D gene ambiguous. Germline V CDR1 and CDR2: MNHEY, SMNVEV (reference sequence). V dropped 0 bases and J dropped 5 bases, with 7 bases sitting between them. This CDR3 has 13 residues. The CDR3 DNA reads TGTGCCAGCAGTTTATCGTCGCGAACTGAAGCTTTCTTT. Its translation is CASSLSSRTEAFF.

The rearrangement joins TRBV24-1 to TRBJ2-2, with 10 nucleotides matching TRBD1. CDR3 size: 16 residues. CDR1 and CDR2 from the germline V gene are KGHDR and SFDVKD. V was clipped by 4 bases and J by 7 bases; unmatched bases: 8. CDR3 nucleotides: TGTGCCACCAGTGACCCAGGACAGGGGGTTATCGGGGAGCTGTTTTTT. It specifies CATSDPGQGVIGELFF.